This passage covers 28 T cell receptor beta chains from one sample sequenced in a study of shared clonotypes between healthy human individuals. Profiling relied on immunoSEQ multiplex PCR, and the TCRdb table lists in-frame clones only, not all of them. The sample gives 1.6 million or so clones, approximately 98.5% of which show up once; about 0.35% is in the top ten. Sample: naive CD4+ T cells sorted from blood. Regarding subset: CD45RA+ positively selected. These receptor sequences come from a man under 40 in good health.

The chain has TRBV11-2 and TRBJ2-3, with TRBD2 matching over 9 bases. CDR1 and CDR2 from the germline V gene are SGHAT and FQNNGV. The CDR3 runs to 16 residues. V was clipped by 3 bases and J by 2 bases; unmatched bases: 6. The CDR3 DNA sequence: TGTGCCAGCAGCTTTAGCGGGAGCCGGGTCACAGATACGCAGTATTTT. This gives the protein CASSFSGSRVTDTQYF.

About this clone itself: One end of the junction does not line up with germline, which may come from a read error. Within the sample, other DNA sequences also encode this same CDR3. V gene TRBV7-7 combines with J gene TRBJ2-3; 8 nucleotides agree with TRBD1. The germline CDR1 and CDR2 sequences are SSHAT and FNYEAQ (reference sequence). CDR3 length: 14 residues. The CDR3 region has the DNA TGTGCTAGCAGCCAGGACAGGGCAACAGATACGCAGTATTTT. This gives the protein CASSQDRATDTQYF.

The chain combines TRBV5-4 with TRBJ2-7, with a weak D call TRBD2 (5 bases). The V gene's germline CDR1 is SGHNT and CDR2 YYREEE (reference sequence). The CDR3 is 12 residues long. Trimming took off 7 bases at V and 0 bases at J, with 8 bases between the two ends. The CDR3 nucleotides read TGTGCCAGCCACCGGGACTCCTACGAGCAGTACTTC. Translating it yields CASHRDSYEQYF.

The J gene is TRBJ2-7, the V gene TRBV11-2; 8 nucleotides align to TRBD2. The CDR3 has 15 residues. Germline CDR1 SGHAT, CDR2 FQNNGV. V shed 6 bases and J 2 bases; nucleotides not matched to a gene: 9. DNA of the CDR3: TGTGCCAGCAGTCCTGTAGCGGGATTACCCTACGAGCAGTACTTC. Its translation: CASSPVAGLPYEQYF.

V is TRBV27 and J is TRBJ1-3, with TRBD1 as a possible D gene (6 bases). Per the germline V gene, CDR1 is MNHEY and CDR2 is SMNVEV (reference sequence). V shed 0 bases and J shed 3 bases, with 15 bases lying between them. The CDR3 is 17 residues long. CDR3 amino acids: CASSLSRFGTSGNTIYF. DNA of the CDR3: TGTGCCAGCAGTTTATCGCGATTCGGGACAAGTGGAAACACCATATATTTT.

The V call is TRBV15, the J call TRBJ2-3; TRBD2 agrees at 11 bases. Germline values: CDR1 LNHNV, CDR2 YYDKDF (reference sequence). The CDR3 consists of 16 residues. The junction had 5 bases not matched to a gene; V was cut back by 4 bases and J by 2 bases. The CDR3 nucleotides read TGTGCCACCAGCAAGGGGACTAGCGGACTCACAGATACGCAGTATTTT. This gives the protein CATSKGTSGLTDTQYF.

The genes are TRBV6-6 and TRBJ1-5, with TRBD1 matching over 8 bases. The germline gives CDR1 MNHNY, CDR2 SVGAGI (reference sequence). Trimming took 0 bases from V and 5 from J; bases not matched to a gene: 6. The CDR3 is 16 residues long. CDR3 nucleotide sequence: TGTGCCAGCAGTTACTCGTTAGACAGGGGAGATCAGCCCCAGCATTTT. Amino acids: CASSYSLDRGDQPQHF.

This clone was observed once. CDR3 protein: CASIRTGGGEQFF. For the CDR3, the DNA is TGTGCCAGCATCCGGACAGGGGGCGGTGAGCAGTTCTTC. The chain couples TRBV6-5 to TRBJ2-1, with TRBD1 matching 11 bases. V lost 7 bases and J lost 9; bases outside the gene matches: 5. CDR1 is MNHEY and CDR2 is SVGAGI in the germline V gene. This CDR3 region has 13 residues.

This rearrangement joins TRBV14 to TRBJ1-1; 7 bases fit TRBD1. CDR1 and CDR2 (germline): SGHDN, FVKESK. The CDR3 spans 15 residues. V shed 0 bases, J shed 5 bases, and the junction held 6 bases outside the gene matches. The CDR3 reads CASSQDRRGRTEAFF. In DNA form, the CDR3 reads TGTGCCAGCAGCCAAGACCGCAGGGGGAGAACTGAAGCTTTCTTT.

DNA for the CDR3: TGTGCCAGTAGTTCTGGTGAAGGGGGGGGCAATCAGCCCCAGCATTTT. Its protein is CASSSGEGGGNQPQHF. This chain uses TRBV19 with TRBJ1-5; D is possibly TRBD1 (6 bases). The CDR3 totals 16 residues. From germline, CDR1 is LNHDA and CDR2 SQIVND (reference sequence). V was cut by 5 bases and J by 2 bases, with 16 bases left in between.

This sequence joins TRBV5-1 and TRBJ2-7, with D possibly matching TRBD2 (7 bases). The CDR3 spans 15 residues. Germline V CDR1 and CDR2: SGHRS, YFSETQ. Trimming left V 0 bases short and J 2 bases short, with 12 bases between. This CDR3 reads CASSLVGGHAYEQYF. DNA of the CDR3: TGCGCCAGCAGCTTGGTGGGGGGGCACGCCTACGAGCAGTACTTC.

V usage is TRBV19 and J usage is TRBJ1-5, with a tentative D call TRBD1 (5 bases). Germline loops: CDR1 LNHDA, CDR2 SQIVND (reference sequence). V dropped 4 bases and J dropped 11 bases, with 18 bases sitting between them. This CDR3 spans 14 amino acids. For the CDR3, the DNA is TGTGCCAGTAGTAGACAGTCGGAATCAGGGACCCAGCATTTT. This translates into CASSRQSESGTQHF. Full variable domain (outside the CDR3, taken from reference TRBV19 and TRBJ1-5): DGGITQSPKYLFRKEGQNVTLSCEQNLNHDAMYWYRQDPGQGLRLIYYSQIVNDFQKGDIAEGYSVSREKKESFPLTVTSAQKNPTAFYLCASSRQSESGTQHFGDGTRLSIL.

The chain has TRBV7-2 and TRBJ2-5, with D uncertain. In germline, CDR1 is SGHTA, CDR2 FQGNSA. This CDR3 region has 13 residues. Trimming shortened V by 4 bases and J by 10 bases, and 16 bases separated the two germline ends. CDR3: CASSYPTGSIQYF. For the CDR3, the DNA is TGTGCCAGCAGCTACCCCACCGGGTCAATCCAGTACTTC.

The rearrangement uses TRBV6-1 and TRBJ2-3; D is unresolved. CDR3 length equals 13 residues. Germline loops: CDR1 MNHNS, CDR2 SASEGT. V shed 10 bases and J shed 1 base, with 12 bases lying between them. The CDR3 region is CATRPPGTDTQYF. CDR3 nucleotide sequence: TGTGCCACGCGCCCCCCAGGCACAGATACGCAGTATTTT.

The chain carries TRBV28 and TRBJ2-6; D not resolved. V gave up 6 bases and J gave up 1 base, with 10 bases separating them. The CDR3 is made up of 15 amino acids. Germline V CDR1 and CDR2: MDHEN, SYDVKM. CDR3 in amino acids: CASSKTESGANVLTF. CDR3 nucleotides: TGTGCCAGCAGCAAAACAGAATCTGGGGCCAACGTCCTGACTTTC. Together with reference TRBV28 and TRBJ2-6, the CDR3 gives the full variable domain: DVKVTQSSRYLVKRTGEKVFLECVQDMDHENMFWYRQDPGLGLRLIYFSYDVKMKEKGDIPEGYSVSREKKERFSLILESASTNQTSMYLCASSKTESGANVLTFGAGSRLTVL.

This chain uses TRBV18 with TRBJ2-7, with 8 bases fitting TRBD1. CDR3 length equals 16 residues. Germline assignment: CDR1 KGHSH and CDR2 LQKENI. After removal of 6 bases from V and 3 bases from J, the junction contained 13 bases not matched to a gene. The CDR3 sequence: CASSPTRTGRNYEQYF. CDR3 nucleotide sequence: TGTGCCAGCTCGCCAACTCGGACAGGGAGAAACTACGAGCAGTACTTC.

The rearrangement joins TRBV5-1 to TRBJ1-1; D gene uncertain. This CDR3 comprises 13 residues. V was cut by 1 base and J by 4 bases, with 8 bases left in between. CDR1 and CDR2 from the germline V gene are SGHRS and YFSETQ. DNA for the CDR3: TGCGCCAGCAGCTTGCCGGGAAGCACTGAAGCTTTCTTT. Protein product: CASSLPGSTEAFF.

The chain joins TRBV28 to TRBJ2-7, with D possibly called TRBD1 or TRBD2 (5 bases each). CDR1 and CDR2 (germline): MDHEN, SYDVKM. V was clipped by 8 bases and J by 1 base, with 15 bases between them. This CDR3 comprises 14 residues. This CDR3 reads CASQSGTASYEQYF. CDR3 DNA: TGTGCCAGCCAATCCGGGACGGCGTCCTACGAGCAGTACTTC.

The chain joins TRBV27 to TRBJ2-6; TRBD1 or TRBD2 may be the D gene (5 bases each). Looked up from germline, CDR1 is MNHEY and CDR2 is SMNVEV (reference sequence). This CDR3 is built from 15 residues. The V and J ends lost 4 bases and 4 bases respectively, with 11 bases between them. CDR3 protein: CASSSRGLGANVLTF. The CDR3 DNA follows: TGTGCCAGCAGTTCACGGGGCCTCGGGGCCAACGTCCTGACTTTC.

The V and J genes are TRBV19 and TRBJ2-3; unclear D gene. Looked up from germline, CDR1 is LNHDA and CDR2 is SQIVND (reference sequence). Between the trimmed V and J ends, which lost 6 bases and 0 bases, there was a span of 16 bases. The CDR3 is 16 residues long. CDR3 sequence reads: CASSYIGSPSTDTQYF. The CDR3, as DNA: TGTGCCAGTAGCTATATCGGGTCACCTAGCACAGATACGCAGTATTTT. The whole variable domain, remainder taken from reference TRBV19 and TRBJ2-3, is DGGITQSPKYLFRKEGQNVTLSCEQNLNHDAMYWYRQDPGQGLRLIYYSQIVNDFQKGDIAEGYSVSREKKESFPLTVTSAQKNPTAFYLCASSYIGSPSTDTQYFGPGTRLTVL.

The chain couples TRBV6-1 to TRBJ1-1; TRBD1 is a possible D gene (5 bases). The CDR3 is 15 amino acids. Trimming took 6 bases from V and 5 from J, leaving 19 bases between them. Germline CDR1 and CDR2: MNHNS and SASEGT. The CDR3 sequence: CASSVRGDRRTEAFF. DNA for the CDR3: TGTGCCAGCAGCGTCCGAGGGGACCGAAGGACTGAAGCTTTCTTT.

The J gene is TRBJ1-4, the V gene TRBV30; 8 bases align to TRBD1. Germline CDR1 reads GTSNPN; CDR2 reads SVGIG (reference sequence). The CDR3 extends over 15 amino acids. The V gene end was trimmed by 3 bases and the J gene end by 7 bases; junction bases not matched to a gene: 10. The CDR3 sequence is CAWRRPQGAAEKLFF. The CDR3 nucleotides are TGTGCCTGGAGACGTCCCCAGGGGGCTGCTGAAAAACTGTTTTTT.

V is TRBV10-3 and J is TRBJ2-1; D might be TRBD2 (5 bases). The V and J ends lost 3 bases and 1 base respectively, with 10 bases between them. CDR3 length: 15 amino acids. Germline V gene data show CDR1 as ENHRY and CDR2 as SYGVKD. The CDR3 protein is CAISDSGSSYNEQFF. The DNA for the CDR3 is TGTGCCATCAGTGACAGCGGCAGTTCCTACAATGAGCAGTTCTTC.

V and J are TRBV7-9 and TRBJ1-1; D unresolved. The length of the CDR3 is 14 residues. V lost 5 bases to trimming and J lost 2 bases, with 12 bases between them. Germline V gene data show CDR1 as SEHNR and CDR2 as FQNEAQ (reference sequence). The CDR3 spells CASSDRLGNTEAFF. The CDR3 DNA reads TGTGCCAGCAGCGACCGGCTGGGAAACACTGAAGCTTTCTTT.

Regarding this clone: This sample includes further DNA sequences coding for the same CDR3. The CDR3 bases are TGCAGCGTCCTAAGGACAGATACGCAGTATTTT. Protein: CSVLRTDTQYF. The rearrangement uses TRBV29-1 and TRBJ2-3, with no clear D. Per germline, CDR1 SQVTM and CDR2 ANQGSEA. CDR3 length: 11 residues. Between the trimmed V and J ends, which lost 6 bases and 3 bases, there was a span of 7 bases.

The rearrangement uses TRBV19 and TRBJ2-3, with D possibly TRBD2 on 5 matching bases. This CDR3 comprises 13 residues. Trimming cost V 3 bases and J 6 bases, with 10 bases left between them. Per the germline V gene, CDR1 is LNHDA and CDR2 is SQIVND (reference sequence). CDR3 in amino acids: CASSIGRRDTQYF. Written as DNA, the CDR3 is TGTGCCAGTAGTATTGGCAGGAGGGATACGCAGTATTTT. The full variable domain, in which reference TRBV19 and TRBJ2-3 provide the parts outside the CDR3, is DGGITQSPKYLFRKEGQNVTLSCEQNLNHDAMYWYRQDPGQGLRLIYYSQIVNDFQKGDIAEGYSVSREKKESFPLTVTSAQKNPTAFYLCASSIGRRDTQYFGPGTRLTVL.

Details on this clone: Other DNA sequences from this sample encode an identical CDR3 as well. This sequence joins TRBV5-6 and TRBJ2-5; D uncertain. Looked up from germline, CDR1 is SGHDT and CDR2 is YYEEEE. The CDR3 covers 12 residues. V lost 2 bases and J lost 4, with 6 bases in between. In DNA form, the CDR3 reads TGTGCCAGCAGCTTAAGGAGAGAGACCCAGTACTTC. This encodes CASSLRRETQYF.

As concerns this clone: The identical CDR3 is also encoded by other nucleotide sequences in the sample. The DNA for the CDR3 is TGTGCCAGCAGTTATTCGGAGACCCAGTACTTC. Translation: CASSYSETQYF. This sequence joins TRBV6-6 and TRBJ2-5; D unclear. The CDR3 is 11 amino acids. Looked up from germline, CDR1 is MNHNY and CDR2 is SVGAGI (reference sequence). The germline V and J ends were trimmed by 3 bases and 5 bases, with 4 bases remaining between them.